This T cell receptor (beta chain) was retrieved from a study of blood T cells in healthy people across ages. General study findings and limits: Strong correlation existed between TCR beta diversity and naive T cell percentage.

A second PCR, run for about 6 to 12 cycles, used a sample-barcoded 5' primer plus a J-beta primer mix. Every individual sample yielded 2.5 million or more paired-end reads (each containing CDR3). TCRdb recomputed calls from the 5' RACE reads with MiXCR, one row per CDR3 protein. The sample includes about 580,000 distinct CDR3 sequences, around half seen only once; the top ten take about 22%. This clonotype was seen a handful of times. What it binds is unknown. One junction end does not reproduce the germline sequence, and a read error may be involved. Staff drew roughly 10 milliliters of peripheral blood from each donor. Every sample gave at least 5 micrograms of total RNA when it was extracted. This CDR3 contains 14 residues. Germline V gene data show CDR1 as SGHRS and CDR2 as YFSETQ.

The receptor was derived from a man older than 75 in good health. V gene TRBV5-1 combines with J gene TRBJ2-1, with D possibly being TRBD1 (5 bases). Judging by the DNA end, TRBJ2-7 fits better; the J call may be wrong. The sequencing sample was made of blood. DNA for the CDR3: TGTGCCAGCAGCCCCGGACAAAGCTACAATGAGCAGTACTTC. As protein: CASSPGQSYNEQYF.